These T cell receptor beta chains were read from a single sample in a study of T-cell reconstitution after alpha-beta-depleted transplantation in children. TCRdb reanalysed the PCR reads using MiXCR and keeps one entry per CDR3 protein. This sample has about 300,000 distinct CDR3 sequences, with 7.5% to 9% found just once. The sequences come from peripheral blood, collected 360 days after TCRalphabeta/CD19-depleted stem cell transplant. The receptors derive from a female patient aged 2 to 10 who had a stem cell transplant for Fanconi anemia, so the T cells may come from the graft donor. The CDR3 runs from the conserved cysteine through the conserved F or W. The D gene is left open where the match is weak. Rows may omit the clone size; those that give it use once, few, many or a size class.

j_gene: TRBJ2-6
v_gene: TRBV18
d_gene: .
len: 17
abundance: few
CDR3nt: TGTGCCAGCTCACCTCTGGGGACACCACCTGGGGCCAACGTCCTGACTTTC
CDR3aa: CASSPLGTPPGANVLTF

j_gene: TRBJ1-2
v_gene: TRBV6-1
d_gene: .
len: 14
abundance: few
CDR3nt: TGTGCCAGCAGTCCCACGGACAGCTTTTATGGCTACACCTTC
CDR3aa: CASSPTDSFYGYTF

j_gene: TRBJ2-7
v_gene: TRBV4-1
d_gene: TRBD2
len: 17
abundance: many
CDR3nt: TGCGCCAGCAGCCAAGAATTGGGACTAGCGGGAGTGCACGAGCAGTACTTC
CDR3aa: CASSQELGLAGVHEQYF

j_gene: TRBJ2-7
v_gene: TRBV5-1
d_gene: .
len: 13
abundance: many
CDR3nt: TGCGCCAGCAGCTGGAGTAGTATGAGCGAGCAGTACTTC
CDR3aa: CASSWSSMSEQYF

j_gene: TRBJ2-1
v_gene: TRBV10-3
d_gene: TRBD2
len: 16
abundance: many
CDR3nt: TGTGCCATCAGCCGACTAGCGGGAGGTCATCTGAATGAGCAGTTCTTC
CDR3aa: CAISRLAGGHLNEQFF

j_gene: TRBJ2-4
v_gene: TRBV7-2
d_gene: .
len: 16
abundance: many
CDR3nt: TGTGCCAGCAGCTTAGTCGGGGCTCTAGCCAAAAACATTCAGTACTTC
CDR3aa: CASSLVGALAKNIQYF

j_gene: TRBJ1-1
v_gene: TRBV6-5
d_gene: .
len: 13
abundance: many
CDR3nt: TGTGCCAGCAGTTACGAATGGGGCACTGAAGCTTTCTTT
CDR3aa: CASSYEWGTEAFF

j_gene: TRBJ2-5
v_gene: TRBV7-3
d_gene: .
len: 14
abundance: many
CDR3nt: TGTGCCAGCAGCGCTAGGGGTACCCTAGAGACCCAGTACTTC
CDR3aa: CASSARGTLETQYF

j_gene: TRBJ2-2
v_gene: TRBV7-9
d_gene: .
len: 13
abundance: .
CDR3nt: TGTGCCAAGGCACAGGAGAACACCGGGGAGCTGTTTTTT
CDR3aa: CAKAQENTGELFF

j_gene: TRBJ2-3
v_gene: TRBV9
d_gene: .
len: 15
abundance: many
CDR3nt: TGTGCCAGCAGCGTGACTAGTCGGAGCACAGATACGCAGTATTTT
CDR3aa: CASSVTSRSTDTQYF

j_gene: TRBJ2-3
v_gene: TRBV20-1
d_gene: .
len: 13
abundance: many
CDR3nt: TGCAGTGCTACCCACCCCAACCCAGATACGCAGTATTTT
CDR3aa: CSATHPNPDTQYF

j_gene: TRBJ2-6
v_gene: TRBV7-9
d_gene: .
len: 12
abundance: .
CDR3nt: TGTGCCACAGGGTCCGGGGCCAACGTCCTGACTTTC
CDR3aa: CATGSGANVLTF

j_gene: TRBJ1-2
v_gene: TRBV29-1
d_gene: .
len: 14
abundance: .
CDR3nt: TGCAGCGTTTCCCGGGGCCTCGAGGACGATGGCTACACCTTC
CDR3aa: CSVSRGLEDDGYTF

j_gene: TRBJ2-1
v_gene: TRBV19
d_gene: TRBD2
len: 16
abundance: .
CDR3nt: TGTGCCAGTAGCATACTAGCGGGCCCTTTAGGCAATGAGCAGTTCTTC
CDR3aa: CASSILAGPLGNEQFF

j_gene: TRBJ2-7
v_gene: TRBV20-1
d_gene: .
len: 13
abundance: many
CDR3nt: TGCAGTGCTAGAGGACTAGAGGACTACGAGCAGTACTTC
CDR3aa: CSARGLEDYEQYF

j_gene: TRBJ1-6
v_gene: TRBV5-1
d_gene: .
len: 15
abundance: many
CDR3nt: TGCGCCAGCAGCTTAACCGGGACAAGAAATTCACCCCTCCACTTT
CDR3aa: CASSLTGTRNSPLHF

j_gene: TRBJ2-1
v_gene: TRBV6-2/TRBV6-3
d_gene: .
len: 20
abundance: many
CDR3nt: TGTGCCAGCAGTTACTCGAGGTCGTTTAGGGGCCCGAGCTCCTACAATGAGCAGTTCTTC
CDR3aa: CASSYSRSFRGPSSYNEQFF

j_gene: TRBJ1-2
v_gene: TRBV20-1
d_gene: .
len: 17
abundance: .
CDR3nt: TGCAGTGCTAGGAACAGGGAGCGTGGGAGAGCTAACTATGGCTACACCTTC
CDR3aa: CSARNRERGRANYGYTF

j_gene: TRBJ2-3
v_gene: TRBV9
d_gene: .
len: 14
abundance: .
CDR3nt: TGTGCCAGCAGCAAGCGCCCTAACACAGATACGCAGTATTTT
CDR3aa: CASSKRPNTDTQYF

j_gene: TRBJ1-2
v_gene: TRBV6-1
d_gene: .
len: 13
abundance: many
CDR3nt: TGTGCCAGCAGTGGTACAGCTAACTATGGCTACACCTTC
CDR3aa: CASSGTANYGYTF

j_gene: TRBJ2-5
v_gene: TRBV9
d_gene: .
len: 14
abundance: .
CDR3nt: TGTGCCAGCAGCGTAGCCCCGACCCCAGAGACCCAGTACTTC
CDR3aa: CASSVAPTPETQYF

j_gene: TRBJ1-5
v_gene: TRBV20-1
d_gene: .
len: 15
abundance: .
CDR3nt: TGCAGTGCCCCCACGACGGGGGACCCCGGCCAGCCCCAGCATTTT
CDR3aa: CSAPTTGDPGQPQHF

j_gene: TRBJ1-4
v_gene: TRBV5-1
d_gene: .
len: 13
abundance: .
CDR3nt: TGCGCCAGCAGAACGGCACCGAATGAAAAACTGTTTTTT
CDR3aa: CASRTAPNEKLFF

j_gene: TRBJ2-7
v_gene: TRBV6-1
d_gene: .
len: 16
abundance: .
CDR3nt: TGTGCCAGCAGTGAAAATGGGGGTCAAGAGCTCTACGAGCAGTACTTC
CDR3aa: CASSENGGQELYEQYF

j_gene: TRBJ1-2
v_gene: TRBV7-9
d_gene: .
len: 13
abundance: few
CDR3nt: TGTGCCAGCAGCTTTACAGGATGGGATGGCTACACCTTC
CDR3aa: CASSFTGWDGYTF

j_gene: TRBJ2-5
v_gene: TRBV18
d_gene: .
len: 13
abundance: many
CDR3nt: TGTGCCAGCTCACCACTAGCGGCGGAGACCCAGTACTTC
CDR3aa: CASSPLAAETQYF

j_gene: TRBJ1-2
v_gene: TRBV3-1
d_gene: .
len: 14
abundance: few
CDR3nt: TGTGCCAGCAGCGAAGTACCGGATTACTATGGCTACACCTTC
CDR3aa: CASSEVPDYYGYTF

j_gene: TRBJ1-2
v_gene: TRBV2
d_gene: .
len: 11
abundance: many
CDR3nt: TGTGCCAGCACGTCCGGATATGGCTACACCTTC
CDR3aa: CASTSGYGYTF

j_gene: TRBJ2-1
v_gene: TRBV13
d_gene: .
len: 12
abundance: .
CDR3nt: TGTGCCAGCAGCTGGTCCTACAATGAGCAGTTCTTC
CDR3aa: CASSWSYNEQFF

j_gene: TRBJ1-1
v_gene: TRBV10-3
d_gene: .
len: 14
abundance: .
CDR3nt: TGTGCCATCAGTGAGTCAGGCGCGAACACTGAAGCTTTCTTT
CDR3aa: CAISESGANTEAFF

j_gene: TRBJ1-1
v_gene: TRBV9
d_gene: TRBD1
len: 15
abundance: .
CDR3nt: TGTGCCAGCAGCGTAGACCAGGGGGTGAACACTGAAGCTTTCTTT
CDR3aa: CASSVDQGVNTEAFF

j_gene: TRBJ2-3
v_gene: TRBV12-3/TRBV12-4
d_gene: .
len: 15
abundance: .
CDR3nt: TGTGCCACCGCTAGGGGGGGGCAAGCTCGAACTTCGGGGGCTTTT
CDR3aa: CATARGGQARTSGAF

j_gene: TRBJ1-1
v_gene: TRBV20-1
d_gene: .
len: 16
abundance: once
CDR3nt: TGCAGTGCTAGAGATCGGAGGGGGTGGAGGAACACTGAAGCTTTCTTT
CDR3aa: CSARDRRGWRNTEAFF

j_gene: TRBJ2-7
v_gene: TRBV7-8
d_gene: .
len: 13
abundance: few
CDR3nt: TGTGCCAGCAGCCTAGGTGTCTCCTACGAGCAGTACTTC
CDR3aa: CASSLGVSYEQYF

j_gene: TRBJ2-3
v_gene: TRBV11-2
d_gene: TRBD2
len: 16
abundance: few
CDR3nt: TGTGCCAGCAGCGCCGAACTAGCGGGGGGCCCAGATACGCAGTATTTT
CDR3aa: CASSAELAGGPDTQYF

j_gene: TRBJ2-5
v_gene: TRBV4-3
d_gene: TRBD2
len: 14
abundance: once
CDR3nt: TGCGCCAGCAGCCAAGGACGGGGGGTAGAGACCCAGTACTTC
CDR3aa: CASSQGRGVETQYF

j_gene: TRBJ2-1
v_gene: TRBV3-1
d_gene: TRBD2
len: 17
abundance: .
CDR3nt: TGTGCCAGCAGCCGAAGACTAGCGGGAGTGTCCTACAATGAGCAGTTCTTC
CDR3aa: CASSRRLAGVSYNEQFF

j_gene: TRBJ1-6
v_gene: TRBV5-1
d_gene: .
len: 15
abundance: many
CDR3nt: TGCGCCAGCAGCTTCGGGGGGCGAGAGTTTTCACCCCTCCACTTT
CDR3aa: CASSFGGREFSPLHF

j_gene: TRBJ2-2
v_gene: TRBV6-2/TRBV6-3
d_gene: .
len: 14
abundance: .
CDR3nt: TGTGCCAGCAGTAGAACGCGCAGGGGCGGGGAGCTGTTTTTT
CDR3aa: CASSRTRRGGELFF

j_gene: TRBJ2-2
v_gene: TRBV29-1
d_gene: .
len: 11
abundance: many
CDR3nt: TGCAGCGTTGGGGACACCGGGGAGCTGTTTTTT
CDR3aa: CSVGDTGELFF

j_gene: TRBJ2-1
v_gene: TRBV5-4
d_gene: TRBD2
len: 18
abundance: .
CDR3nt: TGTGCCAGCAGCTTCGGACTAGCCTCCCACCTCTCCTACAATGAGCAGTTCTTC
CDR3aa: CASSFGLASHLSYNEQFF

j_gene: TRBJ1-1
v_gene: TRBV10-3
d_gene: TRBD1
len: 13
abundance: .
CDR3nt: TGTGCCGCAAGGGGACAGGTCGGCACTGAAGCTTTCTTT
CDR3aa: CAARGQVGTEAFF

j_gene: TRBJ2-1
v_gene: TRBV20-1
d_gene: .
len: 13
abundance: many
CDR3nt: TGCAGTGCTAGATACAGAGCACACAATGAGCAGTTCTTC
CDR3aa: CSARYRAHNEQFF

j_gene: TRBJ2-1
v_gene: TRBV12-3/TRBV12-4
d_gene: TRBD1
len: 16
abundance: many
CDR3nt: TGTGCCAGCAAGTCAATTGGACAGGGGTTTTCGCATGAGCAGTTCTTC
CDR3aa: CASKSIGQGFSHEQFF

j_gene: TRBJ1-6
v_gene: TRBV6-5
d_gene: TRBD1
len: 17
abundance: .
CDR3nt: TGTGCCAGCAGTTTGCCGGACAGGGGGCAAGTGAGTTCACCCCTCCACTTT
CDR3aa: CASSLPDRGQVSSPLHF

j_gene: TRBJ2-7
v_gene: TRBV28
d_gene: .
len: 16
abundance: many
CDR3nt: TGTGCCAGCAGTCAGACCGGGACAAGCAAGGCCTACGAGCAGTACTTC
CDR3aa: CASSQTGTSKAYEQYF

j_gene: TRBJ2-7
v_gene: TRBV6-5
d_gene: TRBD1
len: 16
abundance: many
CDR3nt: TGTGCCAGCAGTTACTCGGGCGGGACAGGGTACTACGAGCAGTACTTC
CDR3aa: CASSYSGGTGYYEQYF

j_gene: TRBJ2-2
v_gene: TRBV18
d_gene: .
len: 14
abundance: .
CDR3nt: TGTGCCAGCTGTGTACAGACGAACACCGGGGAGCTGTTTTTT
CDR3aa: CASCVQTNTGELFF

j_gene: TRBJ2-7
v_gene: TRBV30
d_gene: .
len: 13
abundance: few
CDR3nt: TGTGCCTGGAGGCCGTGGGGATCCTACGAGCAGTACTTC
CDR3aa: CAWRPWGSYEQYF

j_gene: TRBJ2-2
v_gene: TRBV2
d_gene: .
len: 14
abundance: many
CDR3nt: TGTGCCAGCAGTGACGTGACTAGCACCGGGGAGCTGTTTTTT
CDR3aa: CASSDVTSTGELFF